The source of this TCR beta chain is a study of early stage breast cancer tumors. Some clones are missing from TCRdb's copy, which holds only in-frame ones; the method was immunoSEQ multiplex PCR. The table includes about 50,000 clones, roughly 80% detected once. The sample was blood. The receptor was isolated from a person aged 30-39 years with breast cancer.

The CDR3, as DNA: TGTGCCTGGAGTATCGGCTCGACACTCTCTGGAAACACCATATATTTT. It is translated as CAWSIGSTLSGNTIYF. The chain carries TRBV30 and TRBJ1-3, with unresolved D. There are 16 residues in the CDR3. CDR1 and CDR2 (germline): GTSNPN, SVGIG (reference sequence). V shed 2 bases and J shed 0 bases, with 14 bases lying between them. The full variable domain, in which reference TRBV30 and TRBJ1-3 provide the parts outside the CDR3, is SQTIHQWPATLVQPVGSPLSLECTVEGTSNPNLYWYRQAAGRGLQLLFYSVGIGQISSEVPQNLSASRPQDRQFILSSKKLLLSDSGFYLCAWSIGSTLSGNTIYFGEGSWLTVV.